This T cell receptor (beta chain) derives from a study of monozygotic twins with inflammatory bowel disease. Remarks on this clonotype: Its antigen is not known.

Total RNA input per TCR library was around 3,600 ng. TCRdb re-called the 5' RACE reads, yielding one record per CDR3 amino acid sequence without DNA. In all, the sample yields about 380,000 distinct CDR3 sequences. CDR1 SGHRS and CDR2 YFSETQ come from the germline V gene. The CDR3 loop spans 14 amino acids. Study conclusions and caveats: Inverse Simpson values showed less TCRbeta diversity in IBD patients than in their healthy co-twins.

The specimen sequenced was blood. The chain joins TRBV5-1 to TRBJ1-3. This receptor was identified in a human donor with ulcerative colitis or Crohn's disease, or a healthy co-twin of an affected twin (not recorded which). The CDR3 sequence: CASRTISSGNTIYF.